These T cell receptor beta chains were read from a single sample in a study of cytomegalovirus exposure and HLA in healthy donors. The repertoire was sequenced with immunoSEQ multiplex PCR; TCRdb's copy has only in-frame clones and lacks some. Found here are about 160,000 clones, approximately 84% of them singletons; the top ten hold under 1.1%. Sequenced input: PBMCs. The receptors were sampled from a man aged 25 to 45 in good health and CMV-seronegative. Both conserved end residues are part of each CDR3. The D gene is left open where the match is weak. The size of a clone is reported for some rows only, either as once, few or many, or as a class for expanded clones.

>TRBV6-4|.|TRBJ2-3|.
TGTGCCAGCAGTGAAGGGGGGGCGGCAGATACGCAGTATTTT
CASSEGGAADTQYF
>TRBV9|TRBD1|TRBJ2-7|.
TGTGCCAGCAGCGTAGCAAAGACAGGGGCCTCCTACGAGCAGTACTTC
CASSVAKTGASYEQYF
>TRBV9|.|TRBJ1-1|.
TGTGCCAGCAGCGTTGAGGGATTTACTGAAGCTTTCTTT
CASSVEGFTEAFF
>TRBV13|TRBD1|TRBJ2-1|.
TGTGCCAGCAGCCGGAACAGGGGAGCCTACAATGAGCAGTTCTTC
CASSRNRGAYNEQFF
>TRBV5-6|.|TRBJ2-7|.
TGTGCCAGCAGCTCTGTTGAGGGCCGGGTGAACGACGAGCAGTACTTC
CASSSVEGRVNDEQYF
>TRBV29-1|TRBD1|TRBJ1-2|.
TGCAGCGTAGTACAGGGGCTTAATGGCTACACCTTC
CSVVQGLNGYTF
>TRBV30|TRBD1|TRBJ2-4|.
TGTGCCTGGAGTCGTGCGACAGGGGGAAACATTCAGTACTTC
CAWSRATGGNIQYF
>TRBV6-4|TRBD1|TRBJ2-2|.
TGTGCCAGCAGTGACTCGATAGGGGACAGGGGGACGAACACCGGGGAGCTGTTTTTT
CASSDSIGDRGTNTGELFF
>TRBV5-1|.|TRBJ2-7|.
TGCGCCAGCAGCTTGGAGGTACAAGGGGGCTACGAGCAGTACTTC
CASSLEVQGGYEQYF
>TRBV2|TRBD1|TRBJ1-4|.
TGTGCCAGCAGTGAGGTCCCAGGGACAGGGTTTGGAAAACTGTTTTTT
CASSEVPGTGFGKLFF
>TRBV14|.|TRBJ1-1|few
TGTGCCAGCAGCCTCTTGGGCCGGACTGAAGCTTTCTTT
CASSLLGRTEAFF
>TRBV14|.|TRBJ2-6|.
TGTGCCAGCAGCCAAGATCTAGAAGGGGCGCAGGGGGCCAACGTCCTGACTTTC
CASSQDLEGAQGANVLTF
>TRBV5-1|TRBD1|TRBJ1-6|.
TGCGCCAGCAGCCGGGGACAGGGGGCGAAAAATTCACCCCTCCACTTT
CASSRGQGAKNSPLHF
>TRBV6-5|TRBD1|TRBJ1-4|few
TGTGCCAGCAGACGGACAGGGGCAACTAATGAAAAACTGTTTTTT
CASRRTGATNEKLFF
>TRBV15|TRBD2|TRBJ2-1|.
TGTGCCACCAGCAGCGGTAGCGGGAGGGCCAATGAGCAGTTCTTC
CATSSGSGRANEQFF
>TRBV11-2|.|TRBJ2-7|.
TGTGCCAGCAGCTTGGGAGTCTACGAGCAGTACTTC
CASSLGVYEQYF
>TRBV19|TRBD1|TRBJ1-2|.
TGTGCCAGTAGCCCGGGACAGGGACTCTCTGGCTACACCTTC
CASSPGQGLSGYTF
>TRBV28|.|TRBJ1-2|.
TGTGCCAGCAGCCCAGGGTTCTATGGCTACACCTTC
CASSPGFYGYTF
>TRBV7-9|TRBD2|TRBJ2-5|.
TGTGCCAGCAGCTTAGCGAGGACTAGCCCGGAGACCCAGTACTTC
CASSLARTSPETQYF
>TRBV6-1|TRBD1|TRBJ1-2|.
TGTGCCAGCAGTGCCCGACAGGGTAGGTTGGATGGCTACACCTTC
CASSARQGRLDGYTF
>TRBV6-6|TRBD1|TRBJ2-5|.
TGTGCCAGCAGTAGGACAGGTCGCAAGACCCAGTACTTC
CASSRTGRKTQYF
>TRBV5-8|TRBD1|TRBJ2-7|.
TGTGCCAGCAGCTACCTCCCGTTGGGACAGGGTTTTTTC
CASSYLPLGQGFF
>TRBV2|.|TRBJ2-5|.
TGTGCCAGCAGTGAAGGGAGGTACCAAGAGACCCAGTACTTC
CASSEGRYQETQYF
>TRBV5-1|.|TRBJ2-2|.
TGCGCCAGCAGCCGGTTACAGGGACCGAACACCGGGGAGCTGTTTTTT
CASSRLQGPNTGELFF
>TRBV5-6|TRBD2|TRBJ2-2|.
TGTGCCAGCAGCTTTGAACTAGCGGGAGCTCGTGGGGAGCTGTTTTTT
CASSFELAGARGELFF
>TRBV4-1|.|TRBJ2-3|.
TGCGCCAGCAGCCAATGGGCAGGGGCACTCACAGATACGCAGTATTTT
CASSQWAGALTDTQYF
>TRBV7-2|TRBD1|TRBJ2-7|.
TGTGCCAGCAGCTCGGCCGGGACAGGACACTACGAGCAGTACTTC
CASSSAGTGHYEQYF